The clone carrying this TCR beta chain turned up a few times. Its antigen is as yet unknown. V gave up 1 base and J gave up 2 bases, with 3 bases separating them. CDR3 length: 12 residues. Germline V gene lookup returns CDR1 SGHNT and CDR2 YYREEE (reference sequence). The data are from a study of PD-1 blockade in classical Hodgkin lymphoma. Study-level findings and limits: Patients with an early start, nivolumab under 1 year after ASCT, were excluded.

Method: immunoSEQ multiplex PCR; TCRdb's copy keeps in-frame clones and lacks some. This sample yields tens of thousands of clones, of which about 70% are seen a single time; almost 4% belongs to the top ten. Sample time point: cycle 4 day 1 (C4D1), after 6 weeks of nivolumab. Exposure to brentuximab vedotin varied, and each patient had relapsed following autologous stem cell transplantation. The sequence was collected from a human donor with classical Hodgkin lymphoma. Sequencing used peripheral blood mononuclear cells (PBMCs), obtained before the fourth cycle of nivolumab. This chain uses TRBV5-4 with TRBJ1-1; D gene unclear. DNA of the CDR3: TGTGCCAGCAGCTTGCAAAACACTGAAGCTTTCTTT. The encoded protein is CASSLQNTEAFF. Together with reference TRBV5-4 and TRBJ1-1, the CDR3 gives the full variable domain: ETGVTQSPTHLIKTRGQQVTLRCSSQSGHNTVSWYQQALGQGPQFIFQYYREEENGRGNFPPRFSGLQFPNYSSELNVNALELDDSALYLCASSLQNTEAFFGQGTRLTVV.